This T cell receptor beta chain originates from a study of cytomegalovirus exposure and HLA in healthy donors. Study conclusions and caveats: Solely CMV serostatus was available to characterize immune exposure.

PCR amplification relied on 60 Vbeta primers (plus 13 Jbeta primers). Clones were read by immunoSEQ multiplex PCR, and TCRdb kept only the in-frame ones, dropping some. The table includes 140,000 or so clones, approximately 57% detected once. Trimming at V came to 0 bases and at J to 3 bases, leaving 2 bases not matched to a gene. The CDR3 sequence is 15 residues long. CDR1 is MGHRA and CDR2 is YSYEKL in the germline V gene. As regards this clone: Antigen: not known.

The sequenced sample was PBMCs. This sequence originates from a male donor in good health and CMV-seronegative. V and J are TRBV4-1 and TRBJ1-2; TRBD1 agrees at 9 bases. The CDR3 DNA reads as TGCGCCAGCAGCCAAGAGAGGGACAGGGACTATGGCTACACCTTC. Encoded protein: CASSQERDRDYGYTF.